This T cell receptor beta chain was captured in a study of cytomegalovirus exposure and HLA in healthy donors. The study, taken as a whole, reports: As was reported, the classifier diagnosed cytomegalovirus status with high specificity and sensitivity. Later analysis identified a missense DCLRE1C variant that was linked to TCR beta V- and J-gene trimming.

Points on this clone: Its antigen remains unknown.

J lost 5 bases, V lost 7 bases, and 5 bases had no gene match. This CDR3 is 14 amino acids long. Germline V gene lookup returns CDR1 MNHEY and CDR2 SMNVEV (reference sequence). PCR used 60 Vbeta primers and 13 Jbeta primers. Libraries were prepared by immunoSEQ multiplex PCR; TCRdb keeps only in-frame clonotypes and omits some of them. The data show about 160,000 clones, approximately 86% seen once. Sample: PBMCs. The chain has TRBV27 and TRBJ2-1; 10 nucleotides align to TRBD2. This TCR was recovered from a woman younger than 30 in good health and CMV-seronegative. The CDR3 sequence is CASTTSGEDNEQFF. Here the CDR3 DNA reads TGTGCCAGCACTACTAGCGGGGAGGACAATGAGCAGTTCTTC.